What follows are 8 T cell receptor beta chains derived from one specimen sequenced in a study of identifying expanded T cells in peripheral blood. Clones were read by immunoSEQ multiplex PCR, and TCRdb kept only the in-frame ones, dropping some. The sample carries around 75,000 clones, under 90% recorded once. Sample: blood. The receptors stem from a person between 18 and 75 years old in good health.

The CDR3 nucleotides read TGTGCCAGCTCACTCGGGGCGAACGGGGAGCTGTTTTTT. Translation gives CASSLGANGELFF. The V gene is TRBV18, the J gene TRBJ2-2; possibly TRBD1 or TRBD2 for D (5 bases each). Germline CDR1 reads KGHSH; CDR2 reads LQKENI. The length of the CDR3 is 13 residues. V lost 4 bases to trimming and J lost 7 bases, with 10 bases between them.

The chain has TRBV14 and TRBJ2-7; tentative D call: TRBD1 (6 bases). The germline V gene has CDR1 SGHDN and CDR2 FVKESK. The V and J ends lost 2 bases and 5 bases respectively, with 16 bases between them. The length of the CDR3 is 15 residues. The CDR3 bases are TGTGCCAGCAGCCAACCCGGCACAGGGTGGAACGAGCAGTACTTC. This translates into CASSQPGTGWNEQYF.

The V and J genes are TRBV5-1 and TRBJ1-1; 8 bases agree with TRBD1. This CDR3 has 14 residues. Germline V gene lookup returns CDR1 SGHRS and CDR2 YFSETQ. V shed 2 bases, J shed 8 bases, and the junction held 8 bases outside the gene matches. The DNA for the CDR3 is TGCGCCAGCAGCTTCGAGGATCGGACAGGGGAAGCTTTCTTT. It translates to CASSFEDRTGEAFF. The variable domain in full, with the rest retrieved from reference TRBV5-1 and TRBJ1-1, is KAGVTQTPRYLIKTRGQQVTLSCSPISGHRSVSWYQQTPGQGLQFLFEYFSETQRNKGNFPGRFSGRQFSNSRSEMNVSTLELGDSALYLCASSFEDRTGEAFFGQGTRLTVV.

This sequence joins TRBV2 and TRBJ1-6; 9 bases match TRBD1. Per the germline V gene, CDR1 is SNHLY and CDR2 is FYNNEI. Trimming removed 3 bases from V and 9 bases from J; junction bases left unmatched: 9. This CDR3 region has 16 residues. The CDR3 is CASSDTLGTGTSPLHF. As DNA, the CDR3 is TGTGCCAGCAGTGATACCTTGGGGACAGGGACTTCACCCCTCCACTTT. Supplemented by reference TRBV2 and TRBJ1-6, the full variable domain reads EPEVTQTPSHQVTQMGQEVILRCVPISNHLYFYWYRQILGQKVEFLVSFYNNEISEKSEIFDDQFSVERPDGSNFTLKIRSTKLEDSAMYFCASSDTLGTGTSPLHFGNGTRLTVT.

The chain recombines TRBV7-9 with TRBJ2-3; 7 bases agree with TRBD2. CDR1 is SEHNR and CDR2 is FQNEAQ in the germline V gene (reference sequence). CDR3 length equals 14 residues. The J segment lost 6 bases and the V segment lost 4 bases, leaving 7 bases of the junction unmatched. DNA for the CDR3: TGTGCCAGCAGCTGGGTAGCGGGTTGGGATACGCAGTATTTT. Amino acids: CASSWVAGWDTQYF.

This chain uses TRBV20-1 with TRBJ1-1; D gene uncertain. CDR1 and CDR2 (germline): DFQATT, SNEGSKA (reference sequence). V was cut by 0 bases and J by 8 bases, with 7 bases left in between. This CDR3 comprises 11 residues. CDR3 protein: CSARDLHEAFF. The CDR3 DNA sequence: TGCAGTGCTAGAGATCTACACGAAGCTTTCTTT.

The V gene is TRBV15, the J gene TRBJ2-2; D remains ambiguous. CDR1 LNHNV and CDR2 YYDKDF come from the germline V gene (reference sequence). The CDR3 is made up of 16 amino acids. Deletions cut 0 bases from V and 4 bases from J, with 12 bases between. CDR3 in amino acids: CATSRDPGVGTGELFF. In nucleotides, the CDR3 is TGTGCCACCAGCAGAGATCCGGGTGTCGGCACCGGGGAGCTGTTTTTT.

V and J are TRBV5-4 and TRBJ2-3; D ambiguous. The length of the CDR3 is 16 residues. Germline-derived CDR1 and CDR2 are SGHNT and YYREEE (reference sequence). The V gene lost 4 bases and the J gene lost 1 base, with 16 bases spanning the gap. Written as DNA, the CDR3 is TGTGCCAGCAGCGAAGTCCCCCACACTGGCACAGATACGCAGTATTTT. Protein product: CASSEVPHTGTDTQYF. The whole variable domain, filled in from reference TRBV5-4 and TRBJ2-3, reads ETGVTQSPTHLIKTRGQQVTLRCSSQSGHNTVSWYQQALGQGPQFIFQYYREEENGRGNFPPRFSGLQFPNYSSELNVNALELDDSALYLCASSEVPHTGTDTQYFGPGTRLTVL.